Each of the 21 T cell receptor beta chains below was sequenced from the same sample in a study of technical replicates of blood from a handful of donors. The table came from immunoSEQ multiplex PCR; TCRdb's copy has only in-frame clones and leaves some out. The sample has around 69,000 clones, around nine tenths seen once. Specimen: PBMCs. These receptors were obtained from a human donor in good health. Some clones in this sample may be carry-over from other donors' samples.

The CDR3 reads CASSTRTAQNTEAFF. CDR3 DNA sequence: TGCGCCAGCAGCACCCGGACAGCCCAGAACACTGAAGCTTTCTTT. The chain combines TRBV5-1 with TRBJ1-1; D perhaps matches TRBD1 (6 bases). The CDR3 sequence is 15 residues long. Germline lookup yields CDR1 SGHRS and CDR2 YFSETQ. V was cut by 4 bases and J by 1 base, with 14 bases left in between.

The V and J genes are TRBV15 and TRBJ1-2, with D unclear. The germline gives CDR1 LNHNV, CDR2 YYDKDF (reference sequence). The CDR3 totals 13 residues. Deletions cut 4 bases from V and 0 bases from J, with 6 bases between. CDR3 in amino acids: CATSKETNYGYTF. CDR3 DNA sequence: TGTGCCACCAGCAAGGAGACTAACTATGGCTACACCTTC.

The chain joins TRBV9 to TRBJ1-2; a possible D gene is TRBD1 (5 bases). The CDR3 has 15 amino acids. The V end was cut by 4 bases, the J end by 0 bases, with 13 bases between. Germline V gene data show CDR1 as SGDLS and CDR2 as YYNGEE. The CDR3 reads CASSPQGVTNYGYTF. The CDR3 DNA reads as TGTGCCAGCAGCCCCCAGGGTGTTACTAACTATGGCTACACCTTC.

This clone was observed a single time. This rearrangement joins TRBV7-9 to TRBJ2-7; tentative D call: TRBD2 (5 bases). The CDR3 is 13 residues long. V gave up 5 bases and J gave up 3 bases, with 11 bases separating them. From germline, CDR1 is SEHNR and CDR2 FQNEAQ (reference sequence). The CDR3 spells CASSKGVHYEQYF. In DNA form, the CDR3 reads TGTGCCAGCAGCAAGGGAGTGCACTACGAGCAGTACTTC. The entire variable domain, with the rest obtained from reference TRBV7-9 and TRBJ2-7, is as follows: DTGVSQNPRHKITKRGQNVTFRCDPISEHNRLYWYRQTLGQGPEFLTYFQNEAQLEKSRLLSDRFSAERPKGSFSTLEIQRTEQGDSAMYLCASSKGVHYEQYFGPGTRLTVT.

The chain recombines TRBV4-1 with TRBJ2-7, with TRBD2 matching 9 bases. Per germline, CDR1 MGHRA and CDR2 YSYEKL. The CDR3 extends over 14 amino acids. J lost 5 bases, V lost 4 bases, and 6 bases had no gene match. The CDR3 loop is CASSPSGLANEQYF. Written as DNA, the CDR3 is TGCGCCAGCAGCCCTTCGGGACTAGCAAACGAGCAGTACTTC.

This chain links TRBV25-1 with TRBJ2-3; 13 nucleotides align to TRBD2. Germline V lookup: CDR1 MGHDK, CDR2 SYGVNS. V was clipped by 6 bases and J by 3 bases; unmatched bases: 3. The CDR3 spans 15 residues. DNA of the CDR3: TGTGCCAGCAGCAGGACTAGCGGGGGTACAGATACGCAGTATTTT. Its translation is CASSRTSGGTDTQYF.

This chain connects TRBV6-1 to TRBJ2-3; D might be TRBD2 (6 bases). The germline V gene has CDR1 MNHNS and CDR2 SASEGT. The CDR3 has 16 amino acids. Trimming shortened V by 2 bases and J by 6 bases, and 18 bases separated the two germline ends. CDR3 residues: CASSELPGGGGDTQYF. The CDR3 coding sequence is TGTGCCAGCAGTGAATTACCCGGGGGTGGGGGGGATACGCAGTATTTT.

This chain connects TRBV6-5 to TRBJ1-2; D gene uncertain. Trimming removed 5 bases at V and 5 bases at J, with 15 bases between. Germline V gives CDR1 MNHEY, CDR2 SVGAGI. The CDR3 extends over 14 amino acids. CDR3 sequence reads: CASSISTLVYGYTF. Written as DNA, the CDR3 is TGTGCCAGCAGTATCAGCACTCTAGTTTATGGCTACACCTTC.

The chain recombines TRBV6-5 with TRBJ2-5, with 12 positions matching TRBD1. The CDR3 sequence is 16 residues long. With V trimmed by 2 bases and J by 5 bases, 6 bases remained unmatched. The germline V gene has CDR1 MNHEY and CDR2 SVGAGI. The chain's CDR3 is CASSYGGTGGYETQYF. The CDR3 DNA is TGTGCCAGCAGTTACGGGGGGACAGGGGGCTACGAGACCCAGTACTTC.

The chain recombines TRBV6-1 with TRBJ1-1; a possible D gene is TRBD1 (6 bases). The CDR3 loop spans 14 amino acids. Looked up from germline, CDR1 is MNHNS and CDR2 is SASEGT. The germline V and J ends were trimmed by 5 bases and 4 bases, with 14 bases remaining between them. The CDR3 is CASSIPTGSTEAFF. As DNA, the CDR3 is TGTGCCAGCAGTATACCAACAGGGTCCACTGAAGCTTTCTTT.

This clone has a handful of counts. The V gene is TRBV29-1, the J gene TRBJ2-5; a weak D match, TRBD2 (5 bases). Trimming pared 7 bases from V and 7 bases from J, leaving 22 bases between. Looked up from germline, CDR1 is SQVTM and CDR2 is ANQGSEA. CDR3 length: 14 amino acids. CDR3 amino acids: CSALLLGTSGTQYF. The CDR3 DNA reads as TGCAGCGCCCTACTTCTCGGAACTAGTGGGACCCAGTACTTC.

The chain combines TRBV4-3 with TRBJ2-2; D possibly corresponds to TRBD2 (6 bases). Trimming stripped 2 bases from V and 5 bases from J, with 15 bases between. The CDR3 is made up of 16 amino acids. Germline V gives CDR1 LGHNA, CDR2 YSLEER. The CDR3: CASSQRSSVRTGELFF. The CDR3 DNA follows: TGCGCCAGCAGCCAACGATCTAGCGTACGAACCGGGGAGCTGTTTTTT.

The sample holds a few counts of this clone. The chain links TRBV4-1 to TRBJ2-5, with D perhaps matching TRBD2 (6 bases). V lost 3 bases and J 2 bases, leaving 13 bases between the germline ends. Looked up from germline, CDR1 is MGHRA and CDR2 is YSYEKL. There are 15 residues in the CDR3. The CDR3 coding sequence is TGCGCCAGCAGCCAGGGGGGATCATATCAAGAGACCCAGTACTTC. Encoded protein: CASSQGGSYQETQYF.

The rearrangement uses TRBV5-6 and TRBJ1-1; 7 nucleotides agree with TRBD1. The V gene end was trimmed by 2 bases and the J gene end by 4 bases; junction bases not matched to a gene: 8. Germline CDR1 is SGHDT and CDR2 is YYEEEE. The CDR3 has 15 amino acids. The DNA of the CDR3 is TGTGCCAGCAGCTTTGGAACAGGGGTTGGCACTGAAGCTTTCTTT. Its protein product is CASSFGTGVGTEAFF.

This chain links TRBV18 with TRBJ2-7; TRBD2 matches 11 bases. J lost 0 bases, V lost 0 bases, and 4 bases had no gene match. CDR3 size: 17 residues. Germline V gives CDR1 KGHSH, CDR2 LQKENI. CDR3 DNA sequence: TGTGCCAGCTCACCACCTGGGACTAGCGGAAGCTCCTACGAGCAGTACTTC. Its protein is CASSPPGTSGSSYEQYF.

The chain couples TRBV4-2 to TRBJ2-1, with 12 bases that match TRBD2. This CDR3 contains 16 residues. CDR1 and CDR2 (germline): LGHNA, YNFKEQ. The ends lost 3 bases at V and 5 bases at J; junction bases unmatched: 5. The CDR3 DNA follows: TGTGCCAGCAGCCACCCTAGCGGGGGGGCCCACAATGAGCAGTTCTTC. Protein product: CASSHPSGGAHNEQFF.

This rearrangement joins TRBV4-3 to TRBJ2-7; no clear D gene. The CDR3 totals 13 residues. Germline V gene data show CDR1 as LGHNA and CDR2 as YSLEER. Deletions cut 1 base from V and 5 bases from J, with 9 bases between. CDR3 DNA: TGCGCCAGCAGCCAAGCAATTAGTAACGAGCAGTACTTC. It is translated as CASSQAISNEQYF.

J is TRBJ1-2 and V is TRBV5-4; no firm D call. Germline V gene lookup returns CDR1 SGHNT and CDR2 YYREEE (reference sequence). Trimming shortened V by 4 bases and J by 5 bases, and 9 bases separated the two germline ends. The CDR3 is made up of 12 amino acids. CDR3 nucleotide sequence: TGTGCCAGCAGCGCGGATCAATATGGCTACACCTTC. Translated, it gives CASSADQYGYTF.

The chain couples TRBV4-1 to TRBJ2-1; 7 nucleotides line up with TRBD2. Losses at the gene ends were 4 bases for V and 2 bases for J; bases not matched to a gene: 11. Germline lookup yields CDR1 MGHRA and CDR2 YSYEKL. This CDR3 region has 17 residues. This chain's CDR3 is CASSPLGGRITYNEQFF. In DNA, the CDR3 is TGCGCCAGCAGCCCGTTGGGCGGGAGAATAACCTACAATGAGCAGTTCTTC.

The chain combines TRBV7-9 with TRBJ1-2; D remains ambiguous. Trimming removed 2 bases at V and 5 bases at J, with 9 bases between. The CDR3 sequence is 13 residues long. Germline CDR1 reads SEHNR; CDR2 reads FQNEAQ (reference sequence). The CDR3 region is CASSLLAEYGYTF. Here the CDR3 DNA reads TGTGCCAGCAGCTTACTGGCGGAATATGGCTACACCTTC.

This clone was observed a single time. The V and J genes are TRBV15 and TRBJ2-7; TRBD2 might be the D (6 bases). The V and J ends lost 5 bases and 1 base respectively, with 9 bases between them. The CDR3 runs to 13 residues. CDR1 LNHNV and CDR2 YYDKDF come from the germline V gene (reference sequence). For the CDR3, the DNA is TGTGCCACCAGCCGGGAGTGGTCCTACGAGCAGTACTTC. Amino acids: CATSREWSYEQYF.